This T cell receptor beta chain was identified in a study of blood T cell repertoires in COVID-19. Profiling relied on immunoSEQ multiplex PCR, and the TCRdb table lists in-frame clones only, not all of them. Altogether 75,000 to 100,000 clones are present, around 79% being singletons, with the ten largest covering approximately 10%. Trimming cost V 4 bases and J 3 bases; bases outside gene matches: 8. The CDR3 spans 16 residues. In germline, CDR1 is MNHEY, CDR2 SVGEGT. The source is an elderly woman with acute or convalescent COVID-19. Material: peripheral blood. The chain employs TRBV6-2 or TRBV6-3 and TRBJ1-5; 8 bases agree with TRBD1. The CDR3 DNA follows: TGTGCCAGCAGTTTCGACAGGGGCCCTTCCAATCAGCCCCAGCATTTT. Translated: CASSFDRGPSNQPQHF.